These T cell receptor beta chains were read from a single sample in a study of neurological immune-mediated disorders. Via MiXCR, TCRdb re-called the 5' RACE reads, giving one row per CDR3 protein. Among approximately 70,000 distinct CDR3 sequences listed, approximately 10% were seen once. Sequenced input: PBMCs. The receptors originated from a man aged 25 to 40 in good health. Both conserved end residues are part of each CDR3. A D gene is named only where the DNA matches it firmly. Size tells how often a clone was seen (once, few, many) or the class of an expanded clone, and some rows leave it out.

j_call	v_call	d_call	clone_size	cdr3_nt	cdr3_aa
TRBJ2-3	TRBV11-2	NA	many	TGTGCCAGCAGCCCCCCGCCCACAGATACGCAGTATTTT	CASSPPPTDTQYF
TRBJ1-5	TRBV4-1	NA	many	TGCGCCAGCAGCCCCGCACGGGGAAGCAATCAGCCCCAGCATTTT	CASSPARGSNQPQHF
TRBJ2-5	TRBV29-1	NA	many	TGCAGCGTGGGTAGACAACAAGAGACCCAGTACTTC	CSVGRQQETQYF
TRBJ1-1	TRBV28	NA	many	TGTGCCAGCAGTCCTCAGGCCCCACGTCGGGGTGAAGCTTTCTTT	CASSPQAPRRGEAFF
TRBJ2-5	TRBV6-5	NA	many	TGTGCCAGCAGTTACGGAATGGACCAGTACTTC	CASSYGMDQYF
TRBJ1-5	TRBV3-1	NA	many	TGTGCCAGCAGCCAGGACGAAAGGCTGCCCCAGCATTTT	CASSQDERLPQHF
TRBJ1-5	TRBV19	NA	many	TGTGCCAGTAGTATAGGATCCGGGACGGGGGAGCCCCAGCATTTT	CASSIGSGTGEPQHF
TRBJ2-1	TRBV20-1	TRBD2	many	TGCAGTGCCACCGGGACTAGCGGAGTGGCCTACAATGAGCAGTTCTTC	CSATGTSGVAYNEQFF
TRBJ2-7	TRBV20-1	TRBD1	many	TGCAGTGCTTATACGGGCGACAGGGGGACCCACGAGCAGTACTTC	CSAYTGDRGTHEQYF
TRBJ2-4	TRBV7-9	TRBD1	many	TGTGCCAGCAGCAACACAGGGGGCCCGGCCAAAAACATTCAGTACTTC	CASSNTGGPAKNIQYF
TRBJ2-7	TRBV12-3/TRBV12-4	NA	many	TGTGCCAGCAGTTTGGGCCGGGGAAGGTACGAGCAGTACTTC	CASSLGRGRYEQYF
TRBJ2-7	TRBV10-3	NA	many	TGTGCCATCAGTGTATTCTCAGTGAACTACGAGCAGTACTTC	CAISVFSVNYEQYF
TRBJ1-2	TRBV29-1	TRBD1	many	TGCAGCGTTGAAAGACAGGGGGATGGCTACACCTTC	CSVERQGDGYTF
TRBJ2-7	TRBV7-6	NA	many	TGTGCCAGCAGCTTAGCTTCAGGGGCTGGCGAGCAGTACTTC	CASSLASGAGEQYF
TRBJ2-4	TRBV5-1	NA	many	TGCGCCAGCAGCTTGACTTTAACAGCCAAAAACATTCAGTACTTC	CASSLTLTAKNIQYF
TRBJ2-7	TRBV3-1	NA	few	TGTGCCAGCAGCCGAGGGGGGAACTACGAGCAGTACTTC	CASSRGGNYEQYF
TRBJ2-7	TRBV27	NA	many	TGTGCCAGCAGTCCACTCCGGAGCGGATCCTACGAGCAGTACTTC	CASSPLRSGSYEQYF
TRBJ2-1	TRBV27	TRBD1	many	TGTGCCAGCAGCCCGGGACAGCGCTACAATGAGCAGTTCTTC	CASSPGQRYNEQFF
TRBJ2-2	TRBV7-6	TRBD1	large	TGTGCCAGCAGCTTAGCGACAGGGGGCTTGACCGGGGAGCTGTTTTTT	CASSLATGGLTGELFF
TRBJ2-3	TRBV5-1	TRBD1	few	TGCGCCAGCAGCCCGGAGAGGACAGGTGGGGTAGCAGATACGCAGTATTTT	CASSPERTGGVADTQYF
TRBJ2-3	TRBV7-2	TRBD2	many	TGTGCCAGCAGCACCCCCGCGGGGGGTACGCAGTATTTT	CASSTPAGGTQYF
TRBJ1-2	TRBV10-3	TRBD1	NA	TGTGCCATCAGTCGTCCCGGGACAGGGCAAGCTAACTATGGCTACTCCTTC	CAISRPGTGQANYGYSF
TRBJ2-1	TRBV5-1	TRBD2	many	TGCGCCAGCAGCCCTGGCGGGGGTATCTACAATGAGCAGTTCTTC	CASSPGGGIYNEQFF
TRBJ1-1	TRBV28	NA	many	TGTGCCAGCAGTCCGAATATGTGGGGACAAATTGACACTGAAGCTTTCTTT	CASSPNMWGQIDTEAFF
TRBJ1-3	TRBV7-8	NA	many	TGTGCCAGCAGCCAAAACTCTGGAAACACCATATATTTT	CASSQNSGNTIYF
TRBJ1-1	TRBV12-3/TRBV12-4	TRBD1	many	TGTGCCAGCACCATGGGGACAGACCATTTGAACACTGAAGCTTTCTTT	CASTMGTDHLNTEAFF
TRBJ2-1	TRBV3-1	NA	many	TGTGCCAGCAGCCAAGAGTCTGAGCAGTTCTTC	CASSQESEQFF
TRBJ2-7	TRBV3-1	TRBD1	many	TGTGCCAGCAGCCAAGGGACAGGGGTGGATGAGCAGTACTTC	CASSQGTGVDEQYF
TRBJ2-5	TRBV7-2	NA	many	TGTGCCAGCAGCCCCTTAGCGACTCAAGAGACCCAGTACTTC	CASSPLATQETQYF
TRBJ2-1	TRBV29-1	NA	many	TGCAGCGTTGCGGGGGGCAGGCATAAGTACAATGAGCAGTTCTTC	CSVAGGRHKYNEQFF
TRBJ2-7	TRBV3-1	TRBD1	many	TGTGCCAGCAGCCAAGGGACAGGGGGTCGCGAGCAGTACTTC	CASSQGTGGREQYF
TRBJ2-7	TRBV12-3/TRBV12-4	NA	few	TGTGCCAGCAGCCGGACGGTTGCCTGGGAGCAGTACTTC	CASSRTVAWEQYF
TRBJ2-1	TRBV3-1	TRBD2	many	TGTGCCAGCAGCCAAGGAGGACTAGCGGCCAATGAGCAGTTCTTC	CASSQGGLAANEQFF
TRBJ1-4	TRBV6-1	NA	many	TGTGCCAGCAGAATAGAGGCAACTAATGAAAAACTGTTTTTT	CASRIEATNEKLFF
TRBJ2-6	TRBV10-3	NA	few	TGTGCCATCAGTGGGTCTGGGGCCAACGTCCTGACTTTC	CAISGSGANVLTF
TRBJ2-2	TRBV12-3/TRBV12-4	NA	many	TGTGCCAGCAGTTCTCAGAGGGGCACCGGGGAGCTGTTTTTT	CASSSQRGTGELFF
TRBJ1-1	TRBV2	NA	many	TGTGCCAGCAGTGAGGACAGGAACACTGAAGCTTTCTTT	CASSEDRNTEAFF
TRBJ2-3	TRBV11-2	TRBD1	many	TGTGCCAGCAGCCCGGACAGGGGGCAAGCCCCGCAGTATTTT	CASSPDRGQAPQYF
TRBJ2-2	TRBV5-1	TRBD1	many	TGCGCCAGCAGGCCCCGACTGGGACAGGGGTACACCGGGGAGCTGTTTTTT	CASRPRLGQGYTGELFF
TRBJ2-3	TRBV4-2	TRBD1	many	TGTGCCAGCAGCCAGATGGACAGGGCCCACACAGATACGCAGTATTTT	CASSQMDRAHTDTQYF
TRBJ2-7	TRBV10-3	NA	many	TGTGCCATCAGCCCCGGCTACGAGCAGTACTTC	CAISPGYEQYF
TRBJ2-7	TRBV20-1	TRBD2	few	TGCAGTGCGCCGACGGGACTAGCGGGAAGGGTCGAGCAGTACTTC	CSAPTGLAGRVEQYF